This section outlines one T cell receptor beta chain sequence together with its context. Its antigen remains unidentified. These data belong to a study of CD8+ T cells in alopecia areata. Whole-study context: Patients in the treated group were given tofacitinib by mouth, 5 to 10 mg twice a day. Tofacitinib administration persisted for 6 to 18 months, succeeded by 6 months off drug.

RNA was extracted and reverse transcribed into cDNA as the sequencing template. The repertoire was sequenced with immunoSEQ multiplex PCR; TCRdb's copy has only in-frame clones and lacks some. The table shows 80,000 to 100,000 clones, with 41% occurring only once. Punch biopsies of lesional scalp, plus peripheral blood, were taken from alopecia areata patients. Overall study results and limits: Across lesional scalp, and particularly alopecia totalis/universalis, clonality surpassed that of normal scalp.

The V gene lost 0 bases and the J gene lost 8 bases, with 7 bases spanning the gap. This CDR3 spans 12 amino acids. Germline V CDR1 and CDR2: MNHNY, SVGAGI (reference sequence). This TCR came from a human donor with alopecia areata. This rearrangement joins TRBV6-6 to TRBJ1-2, with no clear D. The sequenced material came from CD4+ T cells sorted from blood. CDR3 region: CASSYSTGGYTF. CDR3 nucleotide sequence: TGTGCCAGCAGTTACTCGACCGGGGGCTACACCTTC.